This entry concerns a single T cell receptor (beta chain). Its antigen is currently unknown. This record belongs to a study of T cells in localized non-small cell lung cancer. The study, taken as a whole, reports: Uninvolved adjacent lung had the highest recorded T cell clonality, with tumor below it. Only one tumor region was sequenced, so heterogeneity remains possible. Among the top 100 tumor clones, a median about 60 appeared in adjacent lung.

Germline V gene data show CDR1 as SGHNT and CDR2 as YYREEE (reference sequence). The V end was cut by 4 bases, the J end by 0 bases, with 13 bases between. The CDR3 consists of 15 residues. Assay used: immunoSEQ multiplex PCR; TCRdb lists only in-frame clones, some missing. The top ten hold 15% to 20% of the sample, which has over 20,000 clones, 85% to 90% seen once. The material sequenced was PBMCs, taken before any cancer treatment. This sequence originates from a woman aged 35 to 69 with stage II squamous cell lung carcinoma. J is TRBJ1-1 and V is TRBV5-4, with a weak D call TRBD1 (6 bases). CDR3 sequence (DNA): TGTGCCAGCAGCCTCAAGGGGGGCGTGAACACTGAAGCTTTCTTT. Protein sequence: CASSLKGGVNTEAFF. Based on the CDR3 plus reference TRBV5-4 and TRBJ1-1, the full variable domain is ETGVTQSPTHLIKTRGQQVTLRCSSQSGHNTVSWYQQALGQGPQFIFQYYREEENGRGNFPPRFSGLQFPNYSSELNVNALELDDSALYLCASSLKGGVNTEAFFGQGTRLTVV.